The next 3 T cell receptor beta chains were all read from a single sample in a study of cytomegalovirus exposure and HLA in healthy donors. Primers for the PCR totalled 60 Vbeta and 13 Jbeta. Profiling relied on immunoSEQ multiplex PCR, and the TCRdb table lists in-frame clones only, not all of them. The profile shows 150,000 to 200,000 clones, over 70% of them singletons. Specimen: PBMCs. The receptor set was obtained from a male donor in good health and CMV-seronegative.

The V and J genes are TRBV19 and TRBJ2-3, with D possibly matching TRBD1 (6 bases). Germline lookup yields CDR1 LNHDA and CDR2 SQIVND (reference sequence). Trimming took 4 bases from V and 2 from J, leaving 10 bases between them. The CDR3 contains 14 residues. CDR3 region: CASSRRDITDTQYF. Written as DNA, the CDR3 is TGTGCCAGTAGTAGACGGGACATCACAGATACGCAGTATTTT.

This chain joins TRBV7-9 and TRBJ2-5, with TRBD2 matching over 7 bases. Unmatched junction bases numbered 2, after V lost 0 bases and J lost 4 bases. The germline V gene has CDR1 SEHNR and CDR2 FQNEAQ (reference sequence). The CDR3 is 14 amino acids. The CDR3 loop reads CASSLAGGRETQYF. DNA for the CDR3: TGTGCCAGCAGCTTAGCGGGGGGGAGAGAGACCCAGTACTTC.

Comment on this clone: Its ends do not fully match the called genes, so a read error is possible. The rearrangement links TRBV25-1 to TRBJ1-1; 9 bases map to TRBD1. The germline gives CDR1 MGHDK, CDR2 SYGVNS. The CDR3 loop spans 15 amino acids. The CDR3 loop reads CASSDFPTRDRAIMF. CDR3 nucleotide sequence: TGTGCCAGCAGTGATTTTCCTACCCGGGACAGGGCCATCATGTTT.